The 18 T cell receptor beta chains in this list originate from one sample, sequenced in a study of CD8 T cells in ankylosing spondylitis. Study conclusions and caveats: One TCR beta motif, made up of under ten highly homologous variants, appeared characteristic of ankylosing spondylitis blood.

TCRdb reanalysed the 5' RACE reads using MiXCR and keeps one entry per CDR3 protein. Altogether roughly 400,000 distinct CDR3 sequences are present, 20% to 25% being singletons, with the ten largest covering about 17%. Their target antigens are unknown. The sample was blood, either unsorted or a sorted T cell fraction (not recorded which). The source is a male donor with ankylosing spondylitis.

V is TRBV5-1 and J is TRBJ1-2, with 12 bases identical to TRBD1. This CDR3 is 14 amino acids long. Germline lookup yields CDR1 SGHRS and CDR2 YFSETQ. V lost 0 bases and J lost 6; bases outside the gene matches: 0. The CDR3 sequence: CASSLGDRGHGYTF. Written as DNA, the CDR3 is TGCGCCAGCAGCTTGGGGGACAGGGGGCATGGCTACACCTTC.

Written as DNA, the CDR3 is TGCGCCAGCAGCGCCAGAGCGGGGCTTAATGAAAAACTGTTTTTT. Translation: CASSARAGLNEKLFF. The chain couples TRBV5-1 to TRBJ1-4; TRBD1 might be the D (5 bases). This CDR3 is built from 15 residues. Deletions cut 4 bases from V and 4 bases from J, with 14 bases between. CDR1 SGHRS and CDR2 YFSETQ come from the germline V gene.

The rearrangement joins TRBV6-1 to TRBJ1-1, with D possibly being TRBD1 (6 bases). The CDR3 totals 16 residues. Trimming stripped 6 bases from V and 1 base from J, with 18 bases between. Per germline, CDR1 MNHNS and CDR2 SASEGT. This chain's CDR3 is CASRLTGNLGNTEAFF. The CDR3 nucleotides are TGTGCCAGCAGACTTACAGGGAATTTGGGGAACACTGAAGCTTTCTTT.

This sequence joins TRBV7-2 and TRBJ2-7; a possible D gene is TRBD2 (5 bases). This CDR3 spans 15 amino acids. CDR1 SGHTA and CDR2 FQGNSA come from the germline V gene. V was pared by 5 bases and J by 0 bases, with 14 bases between. CDR3 sequence: CASSQDSGFSYEQYF. For the CDR3, the DNA is TGTGCCAGCAGCCAAGATTCGGGGTTCTCCTACGAGCAGTACTTC. Full variable domain (outside the CDR3, taken from reference TRBV7-2 and TRBJ2-7): GAGVSQSPSNKVTEKGKDVELRCDPISGHTALYWYRQSLGQGLEFLIYFQGNSAPDKSGLPSDRFSAERTGGSVSTLTIQRTQQEDSAVYLCASSQDSGFSYEQYFGPGTRLTVT.

This clonotype was found a few times. The chain employs TRBV7-2 and TRBJ2-1; unclear D gene. Germline-derived CDR1 and CDR2 are SGHTA and FQGNSA. CDR3 length: 15 residues. Between the trimmed V and J ends, which lost 3 bases and 0 bases, there was a span of 9 bases. The CDR3 sequence: CASSFLGSSYNEQFF. CDR3 nucleotide sequence: TGTGCCAGCAGCTTTTTGGGTAGCTCCTACAATGAGCAGTTCTTC.

The chain links TRBV5-1 to TRBJ2-3, with 11 bases lining up with TRBD2. The length of the CDR3 is 16 residues. The V gene end was trimmed by 4 bases and the J gene end by 4 bases; junction bases not matched to a gene: 8. Germline values: CDR1 SGHRS, CDR2 YFSETQ. CDR3 nucleotide sequence: TGCGCCAGCAGCCCCCTAGCGGGAGGTTTCCCAGATACGCAGTATTTT. It encodes CASSPLAGGFPDTQYF.

This clonotype has more than one count but fewer than ten. J is TRBJ2-1 and V is TRBV20-1; 10 nucleotides match TRBD2. This CDR3 comprises 13 residues. J lost 6 bases, V lost 6 bases, and 5 bases had no gene match. Germline CDR1 DFQATT, CDR2 SNEGSKA (reference sequence). CDR3 in amino acids: CSAPRLAGNEQFF. CDR3 in DNA: TGCAGTGCCCCCAGACTAGCGGGCAATGAGCAGTTCTTC.

The rearrangement uses TRBV12-3 or TRBV12-4 and TRBJ2-7; TRBD1 matches at 10 bases. The trim removed 4 bases at V and 1 base at J, leaving 4 bases unmatched. The CDR3 contains 15 residues. For the CDR3, the DNA is TGTGCCAGCAGTTCCCGGGACAGGGGATCCTACGAGCAGTACTTC. It translates to CASSSRDRGSYEQYF.

This clonotype was picked up a small number of times. The V gene is TRBV12-3 or TRBV12-4, the J gene TRBJ2-1, with 12 nucleotides matching TRBD1. The ends lost 4 bases at V and 9 bases at J; junction bases unmatched: 4. The CDR3 totals 14 residues. CDR3: CASSWGQGASEQFF. The CDR3 DNA reads TGTGCCAGCAGTTGGGGACAGGGGGCCAGTGAGCAGTTCTTC.

The chain combines TRBV20-1 with TRBJ2-3, with 8 nucleotides matching TRBD2. V lost 4 bases, J lost 1 base, and 7 bases stayed unmatched. The CDR3 totals 15 residues. Per germline, CDR1 DFQATT and CDR2 SNEGSKA (reference sequence). CDR3 loop: CSANPLAGGTDTQYF. In nucleotides, the CDR3 is TGCAGTGCTAATCCCCTAGCGGGTGGCACAGATACGCAGTATTTT.

The chain joins TRBV24-1 to TRBJ2-1; D gene ambiguous. The V end lost 1 base, the J end lost 2 bases, and 8 bases lay between the germline ends. Germline CDR1 KGHDR, CDR2 SFDVKD. The CDR3 totals 15 residues. CDR3 sequence: CATSDFSRAYNEQFF. The CDR3 region has the DNA TGTGCCACCAGTGATTTTAGCCGGGCCTACAATGAGCAGTTCTTC.

The chain is built from TRBV18 and TRBJ2-3, with TRBD2 matching 11 bases. This CDR3 contains 17 residues. The V gene's germline CDR1 is KGHSH and CDR2 LQKENI. V was clipped by 3 bases and J by 6 bases; unmatched bases: 11. This chain's CDR3 is CASSPMPLAGGRDTQYF. Here the CDR3 DNA reads TGTGCCAGCTCACCGATGCCTCTAGCGGGAGGCCGCGATACGCAGTATTTT.

This clonotype was counted once. The chain uses TRBV7-9 and TRBJ2-3; the D is unclear. V was pared by 1 base and J by 9 bases, with 14 bases between. Germline V lookup: CDR1 SEHNR, CDR2 FQNEAQ (reference sequence). The CDR3 is 14 residues long. CDR3 amino acids: CASSLDVPPPTQYF. CDR3 in DNA: TGTGCCAGCAGCTTAGACGTTCCCCCCCCCACGCAGTATTTT.

This clonotype appeared many times. V usage is TRBV5-1 and J usage is TRBJ2-7, with 9 bases fitting TRBD2. J was trimmed by 0 bases and V by 2 bases; bases with no gene match: 6. From germline, CDR1 is SGHRS and CDR2 YFSETQ. The CDR3 totals 16 residues. This CDR3 reads CASSFSGSHSSYEQYF. Here the CDR3 DNA reads TGCGCCAGCAGCTTTAGCGGGAGCCATAGCTCCTACGAGCAGTACTTC.

This clonotype came up a few times. The chain recombines TRBV5-6 with TRBJ2-1; D uncertain. Germline lookup yields CDR1 SGHDT and CDR2 YYEEEE. The CDR3 length is 15 residues. Trimming left V 6 bases short and J 4 bases short, with 17 bases between. The CDR3 is CASILGVGAYNEQFF. CDR3 coding DNA: TGTGCCAGCATCCTTGGGGTAGGCGCATACAATGAGCAGTTCTTC.

A few counts support this clonotype. The V gene is TRBV5-1, the J gene TRBJ1-5; 11 bases agree with TRBD1. The CDR3 runs 16 residues. From germline, CDR1 is SGHRS and CDR2 YFSETQ. The J segment lost 4 bases and the V segment lost 4 bases, leaving 7 bases of the junction unmatched. The CDR3 loop reads CASSRGGQGENQPQHF. CDR3 nucleotides: TGCGCCAGCAGCCGCGGGGGACAGGGGGAGAATCAGCCCCAGCATTTT.

The chain carries TRBV20-1 and TRBJ2-1, with TRBD2 identical over 15 bases. The CDR3 is made up of 16 amino acids. V shed 3 bases and J 8 bases; nucleotides not matched to a gene: 8. Germline V CDR1 and CDR2: DFQATT, SNEGSKA (reference sequence). The CDR3 reads CSASGTSGRLVDEQFF. In nucleotides, the CDR3 is TGCAGTGCTAGCGGGACTAGCGGGAGGTTAGTCGATGAGCAGTTCTTC.

The CDR3 protein is CASSFLTSEQYF. For the CDR3, the DNA is TGCGCCAGCAGCTTCCTAACCAGCGAGCAGTACTTC. The V gene is TRBV5-1, the J gene TRBJ2-7; D gene uncertain. CDR3 length: 12 amino acids. In germline, CDR1 is SGHRS, CDR2 YFSETQ. V was cut by 2 bases and J by 6 bases, with 9 bases left in between.